These T cell receptor beta chains were read from a single sample in a study of Ad26.COV2.S vaccination and SARS-CoV-2 variants. The repertoire was sequenced with immunoSEQ multiplex PCR; TCRdb's copy has only in-frame clones and lacks some. The repertoire holds about 350,000 clones, with 92% as singletons. This specimen was peripheral blood, taken after recovery from COVID-19. All receptors derive from a human donor who had recovered from COVID-19. Both conserved end residues are part of each CDR3. The D gene is left open where the match is weak. Expanded clones are given a class, and other clones once, few, many or no size at all.

.	.	TRBV9	TRBJ1-5	TGTGCCAGCAGCGGCGGGACCAGCAACAATCAGCCCCAGCATTTT	CASSGGTSNNQPQHF
.	TRBD1	TRBV5-6	TRBJ1-6	TGTGCCAGCAGCATGGGACAGGGAGGCAATTCACCCCTCCACTTT	CASSMGQGGNSPLHF
.	TRBD1	TRBV27	TRBJ2-7	TGTGCCAGCAGATACGGACAGGGGGGAGTCTACGAGCAGTACTTC	CASRYGQGGVYEQYF
.	.	TRBV5-1	TRBJ2-5	TGCGCCAGCAGAGGACAGCCCAGCGAAGAGACCCAGTACTTC	CASRGQPSEETQYF
.	TRBD1	TRBV5-1	TRBJ1-4	TGCGCCAGCAGCTCACAAGGGACAGGGGAGGAAAAACTGTTTTTT	CASSSQGTGEEKLFF
.	TRBD1	TRBV11-2	TRBJ2-2	TGTGCCAGCAGCTCTCTAAAACAGGGGATAGAGCTGTTTTTT	CASSSLKQGIELFF
.	.	TRBV6-2/TRBV6-3	TRBJ1-1	TGTGCCAGCAGTCCCCAGATAGATGAAGCTTTCTTT	CASSPQIDEAFF
.	TRBD1	TRBV7-9	TRBJ2-7	TGTGCCAGCAGCCCCGGGACAGGGTCCTACGAGCAGTACTTC	CASSPGTGSYEQYF
.	.	TRBV19	TRBJ1-4	TGTGCCAGTAGTATTATTGGACCAACTAATGAAAAACTGTTTTTT	CASSIIGPTNEKLFF
.	TRBD2	TRBV7-6	TRBJ2-7	TGTGCCAGCAGCGCCCTAGCGGGGGGGCGAGAGCAGTACTTC	CASSALAGGREQYF
.	TRBD2	TRBV7-9	TRBJ2-3	TGTGCCAGCAGCCCCAGCGGGGGGTCAAATACGCAGTATTTT	CASSPSGGSNTQYF
.	.	TRBV9	TRBJ2-7	TGTGCCAGCAGCCCATATTCAGGGGACCTACCCTACGAGCAGTACTTC	CASSPYSGDLPYEQYF
.	.	TRBV5-6	TRBJ1-1	TGTGCCAGCAGCTTGCGGGGCAGGGTGGGTCAAGCTTTCTTT	CASSLRGRVGQAFF
.	TRBD1	TRBV11-2	TRBJ1-1	TGTGCCAGCAGCTTAAGCGCGACGACAGGGGATGCTTTCTTT	CASSLSATTGDAFF
.	.	TRBV20-1	TRBJ1-1	TGCAGTGCTAGGAGGACAGACGAAGCTTTCTTT	CSARRTDEAFF
.	.	TRBV29-1	TRBJ2-3	TGCAGCGTCATTAAAACAGGAATTTCTAGCACAGATACGCAGTATTTT	CSVIKTGISSTDTQYF
few	.	TRBV21-1	TRBJ1-5	TGTGCCAGCAGCACAAGACCGGGGCTTGGCGCCCAGCATTTT	CASSTRPGLGAQHF
.	.	TRBV10-3	TRBJ2-6	TGTGCCATCTGGGACCCACGCTCTGGGGCCAACGTCCTGACTTTC	CAIWDPRSGANVLTF
.	TRBD1	TRBV28	TRBJ2-7	TGTGCCAGCAGCGGACAGGGACCAATTATTTACGAGCAGTACTTC	CASSGQGPIIYEQYF
.	TRBD1	TRBV6-5	TRBJ1-3	TGTGCCAGCAGTTACAGGACAGGGAGCTCTGGAAACACCATATATTTT	CASSYRTGSSGNTIYF
.	.	TRBV6-5	TRBJ2-7	TGTGCCAGCAAGCCAGGAGTCTCCTACGAGCAGTACTTC	CASKPGVSYEQYF
.	.	TRBV3-1/TRBV3-2	TRBJ1-1	TGTGCCAGCAGCCAAGGTCCAGGGAACACTGAAGCTTTCTTT	CASSQGPGNTEAFF
.	.	TRBV23-1	TRBJ2-5	TGCGCCAGCAGTCAATCAAGGACAGACCAAGAGACCCAGTACTTC	CASSQSRTDQETQYF